This TCR beta chain derives from a study of cytomegalovirus exposure and HLA in healthy donors. Findings and limits, study-wide: According to a later analysis, most TCR beta chains associated with CMV appeared HLA-restricted.

This clone appeared a single time. Antigen unknown. PCR used 60 Vbeta primers and 13 Jbeta primers. Measured with immunoSEQ multiplex PCR; TCRdb has only the in-frame clones, and not every one. Of about 140,000 clones listed, more than 75% are singletons. This CDR3 comprises 12 residues. CDR1 and CDR2 from the germline V gene are MDHEN and SYDVKM. V was pared by 2 bases and J by 10 bases, with 11 bases between. This TCR was sampled from a man between 18 and 29 years old in good health and CMV-seropositive. J is TRBJ1-2 and V is TRBV28; no clear D. The sample taken for sequencing was PBMCs. For the CDR3, the DNA is TGTGCCAGCAGTTTAGCCTCCCAGGTCTACACCTTC. It translates to CASSLASQVYTF.